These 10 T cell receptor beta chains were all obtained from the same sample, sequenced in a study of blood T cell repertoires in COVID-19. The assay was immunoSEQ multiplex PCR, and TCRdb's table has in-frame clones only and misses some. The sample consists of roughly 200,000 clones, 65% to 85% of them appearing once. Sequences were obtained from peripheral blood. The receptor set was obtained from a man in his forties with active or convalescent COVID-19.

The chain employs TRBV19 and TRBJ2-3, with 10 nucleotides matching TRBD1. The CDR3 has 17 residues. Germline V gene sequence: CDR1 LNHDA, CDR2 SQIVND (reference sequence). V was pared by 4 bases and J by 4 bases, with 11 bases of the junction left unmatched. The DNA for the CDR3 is TGTGCCAGTAGTAGAGAAGCCGGGACAGGGGATCCAGATACGCAGTATTTT. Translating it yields CASSREAGTGDPDTQYF.

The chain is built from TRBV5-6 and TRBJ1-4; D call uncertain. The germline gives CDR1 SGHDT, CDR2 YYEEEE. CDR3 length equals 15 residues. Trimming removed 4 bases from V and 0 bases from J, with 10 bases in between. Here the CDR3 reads CASSPVGATNEKLFF. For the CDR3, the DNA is TGTGCCAGCAGCCCAGTCGGGGCAACTAATGAAAAACTGTTTTTT.

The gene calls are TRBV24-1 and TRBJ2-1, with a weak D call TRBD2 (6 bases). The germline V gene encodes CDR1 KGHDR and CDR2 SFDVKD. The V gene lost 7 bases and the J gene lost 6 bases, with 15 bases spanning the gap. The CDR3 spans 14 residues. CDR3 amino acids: CATSKTGGLNEQFF. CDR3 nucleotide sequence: TGTGCCACCAGCAAAACTGGAGGGCTCAATGAGCAGTTCTTC.

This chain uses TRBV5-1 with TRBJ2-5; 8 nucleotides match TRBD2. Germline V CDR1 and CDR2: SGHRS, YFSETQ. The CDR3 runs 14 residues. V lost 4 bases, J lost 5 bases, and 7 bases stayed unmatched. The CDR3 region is CASSRGLAGETQYF. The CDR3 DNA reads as TGCGCCAGCAGCCGCGGACTAGCCGGGGAGACCCAGTACTTC.

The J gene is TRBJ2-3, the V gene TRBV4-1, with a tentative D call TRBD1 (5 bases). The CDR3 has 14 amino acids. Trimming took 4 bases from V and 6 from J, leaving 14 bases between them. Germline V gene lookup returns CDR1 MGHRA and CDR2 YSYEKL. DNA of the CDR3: TGCGCCAGCAGCCCAGGGTCGGTAGCTGATACGCAGTATTTT. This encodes CASSPGSVADTQYF.

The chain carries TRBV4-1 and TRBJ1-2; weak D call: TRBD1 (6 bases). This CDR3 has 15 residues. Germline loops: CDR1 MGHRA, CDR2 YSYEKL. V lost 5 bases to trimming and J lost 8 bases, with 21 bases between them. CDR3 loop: CASSIPNPGQWGYTF. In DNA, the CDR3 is TGCGCCAGCAGCATACCGAACCCGGGACAATGGGGCTACACCTTC.

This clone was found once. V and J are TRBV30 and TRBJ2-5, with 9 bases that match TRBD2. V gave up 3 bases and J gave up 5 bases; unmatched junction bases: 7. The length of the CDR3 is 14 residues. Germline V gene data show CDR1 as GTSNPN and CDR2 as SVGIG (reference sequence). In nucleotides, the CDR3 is TGTGCCTGGAGACGCGGGGGGGGAAGGGAGACCCAGTACTTC. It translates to CAWRRGGGRETQYF.

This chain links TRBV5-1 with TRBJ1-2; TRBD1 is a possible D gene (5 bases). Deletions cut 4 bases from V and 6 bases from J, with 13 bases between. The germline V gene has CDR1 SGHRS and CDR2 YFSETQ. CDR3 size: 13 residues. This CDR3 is CASSHQGHDGYTF. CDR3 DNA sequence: TGCGCCAGCAGCCACCAGGGTCATGATGGCTACACCTTC.

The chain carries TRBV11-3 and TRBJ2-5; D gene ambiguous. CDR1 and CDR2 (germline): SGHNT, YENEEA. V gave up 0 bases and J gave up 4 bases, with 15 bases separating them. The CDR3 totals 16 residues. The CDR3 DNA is TGTGCCAGCAGCTTAGAACTCGGCGGAGTAGGAGAGACCCAGTACTTC. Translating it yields CASSLELGGVGETQYF.

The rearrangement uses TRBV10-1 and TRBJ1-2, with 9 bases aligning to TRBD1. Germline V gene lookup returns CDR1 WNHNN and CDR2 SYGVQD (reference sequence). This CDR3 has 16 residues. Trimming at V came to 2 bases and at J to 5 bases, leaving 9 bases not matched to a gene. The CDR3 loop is CASSEKRDRAFYGYTF. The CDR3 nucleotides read TGCGCCAGCAGTGAGAAGAGGGACAGGGCTTTTTATGGCTACACCTTC.